The rows below give T cell receptor beta chains drawn from one sample of a study of OX40 agonist ivuxolimab in advanced cancers. Clones were sequenced by immunoSEQ multiplex PCR, and TCRdb holds only the in-frame ones, with some missing. The sample consists of about 47,000 clones, roughly 90% of them appearing once. The specimen comprised CD4+ or CD8+ T cells sorted from blood, sampled in a trial of the OX40 agonist ivuxolimab. These receptors all stem from an adult with an advanced solid tumor such as melanoma, head and neck, liver or kidney cancer. Both conserved end residues are part of each CDR3. Fields, in order: clone size, D gene, J gene, V gene, CDR3 DNA, CDR3 protein. D genes are given only for firm matches. Only part of the rows carry a size: once, few, many, or a class if the clone is expanded.

clone size: NA; D gene: NA; J gene: TRBJ2-3; V gene: TRBV30; CDR3 DNA: TGTGCCTGGAGTCGACTAGATACGCAGTATTTT; CDR3 protein: CAWSRLDTQYF
clone size: NA; D gene: TRBD2; J gene: TRBJ2-2; V gene: TRBV7-9; CDR3 DNA: TGTGCCAGCAGCTTAGTTAGCGGGAGCTTCGGGGAGCTGTTTTTT; CDR3 protein: CASSLVSGSFGELFF
clone size: NA; D gene: TRBD2; J gene: TRBJ2-7; V gene: TRBV9; CDR3 DNA: TGTGCCAGCAGCGTAGGGGAGGGAATGGGTTACGAGCAGTACTTC; CDR3 protein: CASSVGEGMGYEQYF
clone size: NA; D gene: NA; J gene: TRBJ2-7; V gene: TRBV5-6; CDR3 DNA: TGTGCCAGCAGCTCCTCGCATAACGAGCAGTACTTC; CDR3 protein: CASSSSHNEQYF
clone size: NA; D gene: NA; J gene: TRBJ2-6; V gene: TRBV28; CDR3 DNA: TGTGCCAGCAGTCGGACAGCCGGCGACGTCCTGACTTTC; CDR3 protein: CASSRTAGDVLTF
clone size: NA; D gene: TRBD1; J gene: TRBJ2-7; V gene: TRBV5-1; CDR3 DNA: TGCGCCAGCAGCTTGGAGACAGGGGGCAACTACGAGCAGTACTTC; CDR3 protein: CASSLETGGNYEQYF
clone size: NA; D gene: NA; J gene: TRBJ1-5; V gene: TRBV10-3; CDR3 DNA: TGTGCCATCAGTGAGGGGGGGCTCAGTCAGCCCCAGCATTTT; CDR3 protein: CAISEGGLSQPQHF
clone size: NA; D gene: NA; J gene: TRBJ1-1; V gene: TRBV6-9; CDR3 DNA: TGCGCCAGCAGTCCACGGGGTGACACTGAAGCTTTCTTT; CDR3 protein: CASSPRGDTEAFF
clone size: NA; D gene: NA; J gene: TRBJ1-1; V gene: TRBV7-2; CDR3 DNA: TGTGCCAGCAATCTTGGGGAAGATGCTGAAGCTTTCTTT; CDR3 protein: CASNLGEDAEAFF
clone size: NA; D gene: NA; J gene: TRBJ2-4; V gene: TRBV25-1; CDR3 DNA: TGTGCCAGCAGTGATGAAGCCAAAAACATTCAGTACTTC; CDR3 protein: CASSDEAKNIQYF
clone size: few; D gene: NA; J gene: TRBJ1-3; V gene: TRBV18; CDR3 DNA: TGTGCCAGCTCACCGTACGACTCAAGCTCTGGAAACACCATATATTTT; CDR3 protein: CASSPYDSSSGNTIYF
clone size: NA; D gene: NA; J gene: TRBJ2-2; V gene: TRBV5-4; CDR3 DNA: TGTGCCAGCAGAGCTGACCGCACCGGGGAGCTGTTTTTT; CDR3 protein: CASRADRTGELFF
clone size: NA; D gene: NA; J gene: TRBJ2-4; V gene: TRBV9; CDR3 DNA: TGTGCCAGCAGCGAAACCCCGGGGAAGGACATTCAGTACTTC; CDR3 protein: CASSETPGKDIQYF
clone size: NA; D gene: TRBD1; J gene: TRBJ1-3; V gene: TRBV5-4; CDR3 DNA: TGTGCCAGCAGCTTGGCAGGGGGCTTTGGAAACACCATATATTTT; CDR3 protein: CASSLAGGFGNTIYF
clone size: NA; D gene: NA; J gene: TRBJ2-3; V gene: TRBV7-6; CDR3 DNA: TGTGCCAGCAGCTTAGGTGGCCCTAGCACAGATACGCAGTATTTT; CDR3 protein: CASSLGGPSTDTQYF
clone size: NA; D gene: NA; J gene: TRBJ1-2; V gene: TRBV5-8; CDR3 DNA: TGTGCCAGCAGCTTGGGCAGGGAGGACTATGGCTACACCTTC; CDR3 protein: CASSLGREDYGYTF
clone size: NA; D gene: NA; J gene: TRBJ1-6; V gene: TRBV5-1; CDR3 DNA: TGCGCCAGCAGCTTGACAGGAAACTACTCACCCCTCCACTTT; CDR3 protein: CASSLTGNYSPLHF